These 14 T cell receptor beta chains came from one sample sequenced in a study of blood T cells in healthy people across ages. Using a J-beta primer mix together with a sample-barcoded 5' primer, a second PCR was run for roughly 7 to 11 cycles. One entry per CDR3 protein, called by TCRdb with MiXCR from the 5' RACE reads. The sample gives hundreds of thousands of distinct CDR3 sequences, around 62% of which show up once; 25% to 35% is in the top ten. The sequenced sample consisted of blood. The receptors derive from a man between 25 and 39 years old in good health.

The rearrangement links TRBV7-6 to TRBJ2-5, with 10 nucleotides matching TRBD2. Germline assignment: CDR1 SGHVS and CDR2 FNYEAQ. The CDR3 loop spans 16 amino acids. Unmatched junction bases numbered 1, after V lost 0 bases and J lost 0 bases. The CDR3 bases are TGTGCCAGCAGCTTAGCGACTAGCGGGTACCAAGAGACCCAGTACTTC. This codes for CASSLATSGYQETQYF. Variable domain in full (rest from reference TRBV7-6 and TRBJ2-5): GAGVSQSPRYKVTKRGQDVALRCDPISGHVSLYWYRQALGQGPEFLTYFNYEAQQDKSGLPNDRFSAERPEGSISTLTIQRTEQRDSAMYRCASSLATSGYQETQYFGPGTRLLVL.

V usage is TRBV7-8 and J usage is TRBJ2-5, with 8 bases that match TRBD1. Trimming removed 5 bases from V and 6 bases from J; junction bases left unmatched: 14. The V gene's germline CDR1 is SGHVS and CDR2 FQNEAQ. This CDR3 contains 16 residues. The CDR3 nucleotides read TGTGCCAGCAGCGCCGAAGTGACAGGGGTGAAAAAGACCCAGTACTTC. Its translation is CASSAEVTGVKKTQYF.

The gene calls are TRBV11-1 and TRBJ2-1, with D uncertain. Germline CDR1 and CDR2: SGHAT and FQDESV (reference sequence). CDR3 length equals 16 residues. With 5 bases removed from V and 7 bases from J, the gap between germline ends came to 21 bases. CDR3 nucleotides: TGTGCCAGCAGCACGGATATCTTGGGGTTCGTGAATGAGCAGTTCTTC. This encodes CASSTDILGFVNEQFF.

The rearrangement uses TRBV2 and TRBJ2-7; D not resolved. V lost 4 bases, J lost 3 bases, and 16 bases lay in between. Germline loops: CDR1 SNHLY, CDR2 FYNNEI. There are 15 residues in the CDR3. This chain's CDR3 is CASSVGLPSFYEQYF. The CDR3, as DNA: TGTGCCAGCAGTGTAGGGCTCCCCTCCTTCTACGAGCAGTACTTC.

Regarding this clonotype: A read error may account for a junction end that differs from germline. The chain is built from TRBV6-2 or TRBV6-3 and TRBJ1-2; possible D gene TRBD1, 6 bases. The CDR3 spans 13 residues. CDR1 is MNHEY and CDR2 is SVGEGT in the germline V gene. The CDR3 bases are TGTGCCAGAAGTGATGGAGGGGGATATGACTACACCTTC. This gives the protein CARSDGGGYDYTF.

The chain carries TRBV2 and TRBJ1-1; 10 bases map to TRBD1. Germline lookup yields CDR1 SNHLY and CDR2 FYNNEI. This CDR3 is built from 16 residues. V shed 6 bases, J shed 3 bases, and the junction held 10 bases outside the gene matches. Here the CDR3 reads CASRSGTGVADTEAFF. The CDR3 bases are TGTGCCAGCAGGAGTGGGACAGGGGTTGCGGACACTGAAGCTTTCTTT.

The chain recombines TRBV25-1 with TRBJ1-2; D remains unclear. Germline V gives CDR1 MGHDK, CDR2 SYGVNS. V gave up 1 base and J gave up 3 bases, with 6 bases separating them. The CDR3 contains 13 residues. CDR3 nucleotides: TGTGCCAGCAGTGAATCAAGGGACTATGGCTACACCTTC. This translates into CASSESRDYGYTF.

The V and J genes are TRBV5-1 and TRBJ2-3; 11 bases match TRBD2. V dropped 6 bases and J dropped 2; count of bases not matched to a gene: 8. Germline assignment: CDR1 SGHRS and CDR2 YFSETQ. The CDR3 has 16 residues. CDR3 amino acids: CASIPGTSGFTDTQYF. The DNA for the CDR3 is TGCGCCAGCATCCCCGGGACTAGCGGATTCACAGATACGCAGTATTTT.

Many counts were recorded for this clonotype. V usage is TRBV3-1 and J usage is TRBJ2-3; 7 bases map to TRBD1. The CDR3 has 16 amino acids. Trimming cost V 0 bases and J 4 bases; bases outside gene matches: 7. Germline V gene sequence: CDR1 LGHDT, CDR2 YNNKEL (reference sequence). The CDR3 region is CASSQETGSVPDTQYF. The CDR3, as DNA: TGTGCCAGCAGCCAAGAGACAGGGTCAGTCCCAGATACGCAGTATTTT.

This chain joins TRBV27 and TRBJ2-5, with 7 bases that match TRBD1. This CDR3 contains 14 residues. Trimming cost V 1 base and J 6 bases; bases outside gene matches: 5. The germline V gene has CDR1 MNHEY and CDR2 SMNVEV (reference sequence). CDR3 in amino acids: CASSLFKGAKTQYF. CDR3 in DNA: TGTGCCAGCAGTTTATTTAAGGGGGCGAAGACCCAGTACTTC.

J is TRBJ2-1 and V is TRBV5-1; 12 nucleotides align to TRBD1. The CDR3 extends over 18 amino acids. Germline-derived CDR1 and CDR2 are SGHRS and YFSETQ. Germline trimming cut 0 bases from V and 2 bases from J; bases unmatched to any gene: 6. CDR3 DNA: TGCGCCAGCAGCTTGGGGACCGGGACAGGGGGCGCCTACAATGAGCAGTTCTTC. Amino acid sequence: CASSLGTGTGGAYNEQFF. The full variable domain, its missing parts supplied by reference TRBV5-1 and TRBJ2-1, is KAGVTQTPRYLIKTRGQQVTLSCSPISGHRSVSWYQQTPGQGLQFLFEYFSETQRNKGNFPGRFSGRQFSNSRSEMNVSTLELGDSALYLCASSLGTGTGGAYNEQFFGPGTRLTVL.

This rearrangement joins TRBV14 to TRBJ2-5; weak D call: TRBD2 (6 bases). The germline CDR1 and CDR2 sequences are SGHDN and FVKESK. V gave up 0 bases and J gave up 11 bases, with 28 bases separating them. The length of the CDR3 is 18 residues. CDR3 DNA sequence: TGTGCCAGCAGCCAAGATGCCGAGTTATACACCCGTGGAGGGGAGCAGTACTTC. Translating it yields CASSQDAELYTRGGEQYF.

The V and J genes are TRBV5-5 and TRBJ2-4; perhaps TRBD2 as D (6 bases). The DNA matches TRBJ2-7 better at its end, which makes the J call doubtful. The length of the CDR3 is 14 residues. CDR1 SGHKS and CDR2 YYEKEE come from the germline V gene (reference sequence). The CDR3 loop reads CASSLFGGVDEQYF. In nucleotides, the CDR3 is TGTGCCAGCAGCTTGTTTGGAGGGGTCGACGAGCAGTACTTC.

This rearrangement joins TRBV29-1 to TRBJ2-5; a possible D gene is TRBD1 (6 bases). The CDR3 consists of 12 residues. Germline V gives CDR1 SQVTM, CDR2 ANQGSEA. The V end lost 4 bases, the J end lost 2 bases, and 8 bases lay between the germline ends. The CDR3 region has the DNA TGCAGCGTTGGGACAGAACAAGAGACCCAGTACTTC. It translates to CSVGTEQETQYF. Drawing the rest from reference TRBV29-1 and TRBJ2-5, the complete variable domain is SAVISQKPSRDICQRGTSLTIQCQVDSQVTMMFWYRQQPGQSLTLIATANQGSEATYESGFVIDKFPISRPNLTFSTLTVSNMSPEDSSIYLCSVGTEQETQYFGPGTRLLVL.